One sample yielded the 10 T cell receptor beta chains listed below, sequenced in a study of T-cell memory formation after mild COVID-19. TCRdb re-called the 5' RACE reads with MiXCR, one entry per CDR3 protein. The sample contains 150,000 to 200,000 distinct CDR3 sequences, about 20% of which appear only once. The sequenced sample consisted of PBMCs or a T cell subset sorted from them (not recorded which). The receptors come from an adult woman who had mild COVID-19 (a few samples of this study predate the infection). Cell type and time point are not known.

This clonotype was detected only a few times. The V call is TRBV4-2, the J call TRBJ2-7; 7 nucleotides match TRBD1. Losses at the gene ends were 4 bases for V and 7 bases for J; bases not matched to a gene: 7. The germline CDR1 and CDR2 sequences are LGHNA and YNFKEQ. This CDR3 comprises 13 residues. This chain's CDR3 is CASSLQGQVEQYF. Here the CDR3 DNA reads TGTGCCAGCAGCCTACAAGGACAGGTAGAGCAGTACTTC.

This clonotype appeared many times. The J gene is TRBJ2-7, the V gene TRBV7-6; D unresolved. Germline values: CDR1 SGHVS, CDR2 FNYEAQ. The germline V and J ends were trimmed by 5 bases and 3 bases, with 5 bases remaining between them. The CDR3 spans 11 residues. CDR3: CASSDGYEQYF. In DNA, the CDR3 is TGTGCCAGCAGCGACGGCTACGAGCAGTACTTC.

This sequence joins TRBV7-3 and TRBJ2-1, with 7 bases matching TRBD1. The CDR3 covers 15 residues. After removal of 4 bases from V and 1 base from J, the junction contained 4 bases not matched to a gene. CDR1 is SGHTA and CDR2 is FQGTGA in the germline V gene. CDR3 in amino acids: CASSYTGVSYNEQFF. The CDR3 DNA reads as TGTGCCAGCAGCTATACAGGGGTTTCCTACAATGAGCAGTTCTTC.

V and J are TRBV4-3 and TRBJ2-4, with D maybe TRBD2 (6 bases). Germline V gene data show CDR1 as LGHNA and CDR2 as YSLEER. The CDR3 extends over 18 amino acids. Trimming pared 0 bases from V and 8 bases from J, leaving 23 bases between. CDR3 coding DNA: TGCGCCAGCAGCCAAGAAGTCCTCGAAACTAGCTGGAGGGACATTCAGTACTTC. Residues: CASSQEVLETSWRDIQYF.

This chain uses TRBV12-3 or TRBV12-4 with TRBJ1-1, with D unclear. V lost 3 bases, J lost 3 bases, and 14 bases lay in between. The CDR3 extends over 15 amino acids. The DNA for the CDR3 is TGTGCCAGCAGTTTGTACAGTATTATGGACACTGAAGCTTTCTTT. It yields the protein CASSLYSIMDTEAFF.

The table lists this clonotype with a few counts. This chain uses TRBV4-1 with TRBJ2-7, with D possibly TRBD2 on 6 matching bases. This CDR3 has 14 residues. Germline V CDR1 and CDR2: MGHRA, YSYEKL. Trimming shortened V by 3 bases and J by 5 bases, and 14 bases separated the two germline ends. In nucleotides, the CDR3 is TGCGCCAGCAGCCAGTCCCTTCGGGGGAACGAGCAGTACTTC. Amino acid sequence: CASSQSLRGNEQYF.

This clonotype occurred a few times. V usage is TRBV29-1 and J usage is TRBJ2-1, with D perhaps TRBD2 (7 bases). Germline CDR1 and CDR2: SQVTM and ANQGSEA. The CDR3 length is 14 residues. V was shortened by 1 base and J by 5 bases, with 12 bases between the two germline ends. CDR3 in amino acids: CSVEAGGADNEQFF. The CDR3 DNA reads TGCAGCGTTGAAGCGGGGGGCGCAGACAATGAGCAGTTCTTC.

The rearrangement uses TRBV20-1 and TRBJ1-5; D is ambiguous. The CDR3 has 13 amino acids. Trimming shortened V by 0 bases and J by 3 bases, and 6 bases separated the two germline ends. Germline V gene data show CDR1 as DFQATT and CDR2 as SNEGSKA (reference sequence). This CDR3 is CSARDRDNQPQHF. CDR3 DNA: TGCAGTGCTAGAGATCGGGACAATCAGCCCCAGCATTTT.

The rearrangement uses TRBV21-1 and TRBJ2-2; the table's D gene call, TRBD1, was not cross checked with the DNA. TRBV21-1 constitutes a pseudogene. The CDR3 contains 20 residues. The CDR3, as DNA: TGTGCCAGCAGCAAAGGGTGTTCCGGGACAGATGAGTGTGGCACCGGGGAGCTGTTTTTT. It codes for CASSKGCSGTDECGTGELFF.

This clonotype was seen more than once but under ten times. Here the CDR3 reads CSASSTVIGQDEQYF. The DNA for the CDR3 is TGCAGTGCTAGTAGTACGGTCATAGGGCAAGACGAGCAGTACTTC. The V call is TRBV20-1, the J call TRBJ2-7; D remains ambiguous. Between the trimmed V and J ends, which lost 3 bases and 5 bases, there was a span of 20 bases. The CDR3 runs 15 residues. CDR1 and CDR2 (germline): DFQATT, SNEGSKA (reference sequence).